This T cell receptor (beta chain) originates from a study of blood T cell repertoires in COVID-19. Study background: T cells, B-cell-depleted T cells, or PBMCs provided the cDNA or gDNA that served as material.

Trimming took 4 bases from V and 8 from J; bases not matched to a gene: 1. CDR1 SGHNT and CDR2 YENEEA come from the germline V gene. CDR3 length equals 11 residues. Using immunoSEQ multiplex PCR, the repertoire was profiled, and TCRdb retains in-frame clones only, with some absent. The sample has about 40,000 clones, 80% to 90% seen once. The count of this clone is one. The receptor comes from a woman in her sixties or seventies with acute or convalescent COVID-19. This rearrangement joins TRBV11-3 to TRBJ1-1, with 7 bases matching TRBD1. Sequenced sample: peripheral blood. CDR3 in DNA: TGTGCCAGCAGCTCGGACAGGGAAGCTTTCTTT. Protein product: CASSSDREAFF.